This T cell receptor (beta chain) derives from a study of cytomegalovirus exposure and HLA in healthy donors. There are 14 residues in the CDR3. Germline CDR1 reads SGHAT; CDR2 reads FQDESV (reference sequence). With 60 Vbeta and 13 Jbeta primers, the PCR was carried out. Generated by immunoSEQ multiplex PCR, the TCRdb table keeps only in-frame clones and is missing some. The table records some 150,000 clones, around 77% of them present only once. As concerns this clone: An end of the junction differs from the germline gene, which may be a read error.

The sequence derives from a woman in her thirties in good health and CMV-seronegative. Sequencing used PBMCs. The chain links TRBV11-1 to TRBJ2-3; TRBD2 matches 12 bases. The CDR3 region is CASSLAGGPNTQYF. DNA of the CDR3: TGTGCCAGCAGCCTAGCGGGAGGGCCGAATACGCAGTATTTT. Supplemented by reference TRBV11-1 and TRBJ2-3, the full variable domain reads EAEVAQSPRYKITEKSQAVAFWCDPISGHATLYWYRQILGQGPELLVQFQDESVVDDSQLPKDRFSAERLKGVDSTLKIQPAELGDSAMYLCASSLAGGPNTQYFGPGTRLTVL.